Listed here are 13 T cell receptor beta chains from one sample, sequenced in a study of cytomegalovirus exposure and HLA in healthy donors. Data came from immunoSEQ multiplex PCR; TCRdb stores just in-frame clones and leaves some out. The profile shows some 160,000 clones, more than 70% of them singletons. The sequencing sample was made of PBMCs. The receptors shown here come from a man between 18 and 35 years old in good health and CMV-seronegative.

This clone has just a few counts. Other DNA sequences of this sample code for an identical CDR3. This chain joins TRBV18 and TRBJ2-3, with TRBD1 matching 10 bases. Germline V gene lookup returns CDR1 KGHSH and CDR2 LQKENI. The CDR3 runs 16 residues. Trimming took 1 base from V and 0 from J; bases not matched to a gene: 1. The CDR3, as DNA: TGTGCCAGCTCACCACGGGACAGGGGAAGCACAGATACGCAGTATTTT. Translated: CASSPRDRGSTDTQYF. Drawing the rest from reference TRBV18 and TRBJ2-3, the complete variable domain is NAGVMQNPRHLVRRRGQEARLRCSPMKGHSHVYWYRQLPEEGLKFMVYLQKENIIDESGMPKERFSAEFPKEGPSILRIQQVVRGDSAAYFCASSPRDRGSTDTQYFGPGTRLTVL.

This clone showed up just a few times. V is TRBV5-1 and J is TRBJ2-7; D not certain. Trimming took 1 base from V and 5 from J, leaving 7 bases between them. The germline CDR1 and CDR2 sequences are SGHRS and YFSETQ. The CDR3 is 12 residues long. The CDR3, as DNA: TGCGCCAGCAGCTTGAATCCTCACGAGCAGTACTTC. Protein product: CASSLNPHEQYF.

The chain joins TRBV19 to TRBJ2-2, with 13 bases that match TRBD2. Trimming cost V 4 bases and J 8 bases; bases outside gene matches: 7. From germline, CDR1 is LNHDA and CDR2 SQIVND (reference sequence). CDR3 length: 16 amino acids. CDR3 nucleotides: TGTGCCAGTAGTAGTACTAGCGGGAGGGAGTTAGGGGAGCTGTTTTTT. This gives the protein CASSSTSGRELGELFF.

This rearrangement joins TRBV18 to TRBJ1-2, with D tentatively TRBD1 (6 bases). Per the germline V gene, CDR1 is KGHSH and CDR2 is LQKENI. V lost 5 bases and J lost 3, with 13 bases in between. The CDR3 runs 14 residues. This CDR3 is CASSGDTPYYGYTF. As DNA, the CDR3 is TGTGCCAGCTCAGGGGACACCCCCTACTATGGCTACACCTTC.

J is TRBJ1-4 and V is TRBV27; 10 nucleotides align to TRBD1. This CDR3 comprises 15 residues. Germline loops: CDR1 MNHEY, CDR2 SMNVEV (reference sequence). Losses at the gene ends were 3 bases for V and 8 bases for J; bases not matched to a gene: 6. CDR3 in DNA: TGTGCCAGCAGTTTGGCAGGGACAGGGGAGGAAAAACTGTTTTTT. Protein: CASSLAGTGEEKLFF.

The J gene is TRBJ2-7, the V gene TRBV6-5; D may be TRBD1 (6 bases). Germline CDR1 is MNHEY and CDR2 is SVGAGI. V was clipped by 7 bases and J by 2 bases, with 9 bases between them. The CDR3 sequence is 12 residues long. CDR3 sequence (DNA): TGTGCCAGCAATAGGGGGACCTACGAGCAGTACTTC. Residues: CASNRGTYEQYF.

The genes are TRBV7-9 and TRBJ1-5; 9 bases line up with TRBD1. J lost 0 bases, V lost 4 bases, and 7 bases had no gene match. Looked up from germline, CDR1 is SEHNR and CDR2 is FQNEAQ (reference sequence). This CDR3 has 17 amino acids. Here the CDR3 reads CASSSRTGVYSNQPQHF. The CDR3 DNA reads TGTGCCAGCAGCTCAAGGACAGGGGTCTATAGCAATCAGCCCCAGCATTTT.

CDR3 sequence (DNA): TGTGCCAGTTCTCTCGGTAGGGAGGAAGAAAAACTGTTTTTT. As protein: CASSLGREEEKLFF. The rearrangement links TRBV5-4 to TRBJ1-4, with D unresolved. Germline V lookup: CDR1 SGHNT, CDR2 YYREEE (reference sequence). V lost 8 bases and J lost 8, with 19 bases in between. The CDR3 has 14 amino acids.

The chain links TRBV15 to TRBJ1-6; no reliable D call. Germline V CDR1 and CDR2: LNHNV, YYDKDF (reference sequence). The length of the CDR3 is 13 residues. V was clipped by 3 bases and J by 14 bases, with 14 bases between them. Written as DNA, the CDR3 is TGTGCCACCAGCAGTCTCCCGAATTTAGCCCTCCACTTT. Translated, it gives CATSSLPNLALHF.

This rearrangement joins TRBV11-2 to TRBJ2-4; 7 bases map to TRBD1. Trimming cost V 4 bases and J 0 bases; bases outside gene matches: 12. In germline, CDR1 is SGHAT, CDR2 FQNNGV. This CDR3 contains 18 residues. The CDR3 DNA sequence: TGTGCCAGCAGCTCGATCCGGGACAGCATACTAGCCAAAAACATTCAGTACTTC. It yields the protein CASSSIRDSILAKNIQYF.

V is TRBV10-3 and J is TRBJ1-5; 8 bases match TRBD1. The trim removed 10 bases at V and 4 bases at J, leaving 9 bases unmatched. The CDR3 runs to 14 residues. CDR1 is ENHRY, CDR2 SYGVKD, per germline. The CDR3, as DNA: TGTGCCACCCAGGGGGCTTCTCGGAATCAGCCCCAGCATTTT. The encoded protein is CATQGASRNQPQHF.

In DNA, the CDR3 is TGTGCCAGCAGCCCATCCCAGGGGATCTTCGGGGAGACCCAGTACTTC. It codes for CASSPSQGIFGETQYF. The rearrangement links TRBV5-4 to TRBJ2-5, with D possibly TRBD1 on 6 matching bases. CDR3 length equals 16 residues. The germline V gene has CDR1 SGHNT and CDR2 YYREEE (reference sequence). Trimming shortened V by 4 bases and J by 5 bases, and 21 bases separated the two germline ends.

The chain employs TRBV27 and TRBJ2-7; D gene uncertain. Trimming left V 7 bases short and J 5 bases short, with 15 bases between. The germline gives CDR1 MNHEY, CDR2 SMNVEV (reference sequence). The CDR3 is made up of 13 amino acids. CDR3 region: CASKSILNHEQYF. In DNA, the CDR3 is TGTGCCAGCAAGTCAATACTCAACCACGAGCAGTACTTC.